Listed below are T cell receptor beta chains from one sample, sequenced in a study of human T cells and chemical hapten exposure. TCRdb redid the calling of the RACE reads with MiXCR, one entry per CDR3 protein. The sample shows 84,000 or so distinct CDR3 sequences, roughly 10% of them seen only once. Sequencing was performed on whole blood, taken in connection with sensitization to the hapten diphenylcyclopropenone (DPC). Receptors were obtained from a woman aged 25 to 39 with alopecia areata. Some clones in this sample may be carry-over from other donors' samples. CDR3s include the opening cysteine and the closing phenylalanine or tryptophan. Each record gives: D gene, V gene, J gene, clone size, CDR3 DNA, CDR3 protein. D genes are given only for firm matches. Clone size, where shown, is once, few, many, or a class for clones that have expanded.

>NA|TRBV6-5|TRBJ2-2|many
TGTGCCAGCAGTTACTCGTCGGGCGCCGGGGAGCTGTTTTTT
CASSYSSGAGELFF
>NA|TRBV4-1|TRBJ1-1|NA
TGCGCCAGCAGCCAGGGAAAGATTGAAGCTTTCTTT
CASSQGKIEAFF
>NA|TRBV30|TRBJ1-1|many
TGTGCCTGGAGTGTACGAGTGAACACTGAAGCTTTCTTT
CAWSVRVNTEAFF
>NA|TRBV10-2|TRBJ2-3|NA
TGCGCCACCGACCCTGGAGATACGCAGTATTTT
CATDPGDTQYF
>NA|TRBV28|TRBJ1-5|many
TGTGCCAGCAGTTTATTGGGCCCCAATCAGCCCCAGCATTTT
CASSLLGPNQPQHF
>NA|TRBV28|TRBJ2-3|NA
TGTGCCAGCGGGACCAGGGGATTGGGCACAGATACGCAGTATTTT
CASGTRGLGTDTQYF
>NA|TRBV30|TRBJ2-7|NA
TGTGCCTGGAGTTACTCCGGGACCTATACCTACGAGCAGTACTTC
CAWSYSGTYTYEQYF
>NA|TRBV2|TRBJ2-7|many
TGTGCCAGCAAAGAGCAGGGGCCGACCTACGAGCAGTACTTC
CASKEQGPTYEQYF
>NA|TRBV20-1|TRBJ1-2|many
TGCAGTGCTAGAGATCGCCGGGCTAACTATGGCTACACCTTC
CSARDRRANYGYTF
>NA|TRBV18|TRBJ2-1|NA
TGTGCCAGCTCACAGGGGGGATACAATGAGCAGTTCTTC
CASSQGGYNEQFF
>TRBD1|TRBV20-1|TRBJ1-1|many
TGCAGTGCTACGACTACAGGGGGGGGCACTGAAGCTTTCTTT
CSATTTGGGTEAFF
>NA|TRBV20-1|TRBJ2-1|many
TGCAGTGCTAGAACTTCTTGGGGTAACCTGGATGAGCAGTTCTTC
CSARTSWGNLDEQFF
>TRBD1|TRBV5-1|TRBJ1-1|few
TGCGCCAGCAGCGACGCGACAGGGCCCACTGAAGCTTTCTTT
CASSDATGPTEAFF
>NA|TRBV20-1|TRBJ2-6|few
TGCAGTGCTAGAGAGACTGGGGCCAACGTCCTGACTTTC
CSARETGANVLTF
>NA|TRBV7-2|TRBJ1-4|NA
TGTGCCAGCAGCTTCACGGGGCTACCTAATGAAAAACTGTTTTTT
CASSFTGLPNEKLFF
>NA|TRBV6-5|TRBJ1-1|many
TGTGCCAGCAGCTACCTGCCGACGCGGAACACTGAAGCTTTCTTT
CASSYLPTRNTEAFF
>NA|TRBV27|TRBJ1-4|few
TGTGCCAGCAGTTTGGTTACAGGCGAAAAACTGTTTTTT
CASSLVTGEKLFF
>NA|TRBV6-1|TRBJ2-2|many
TGTGCCACCGGGCAGCCCCAGCTCGCCGGGGAGCTGTTTTTT
CATGQPQLAGELFF
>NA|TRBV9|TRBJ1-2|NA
TGTGCCAGCAGCGTAGGTCACCCAGGGTATTCGCGCTATGGCTACACCTTC
CASSVGHPGYSRYGYTF
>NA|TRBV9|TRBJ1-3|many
TGTGCCAGCAGCGTAGTTGGCCAGGGCTCTGGAAACACCATATATTTT
CASSVVGQGSGNTIYF
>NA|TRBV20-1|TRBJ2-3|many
TGCAGTGCCACGGACTATTCCGTCGACACAGATACGCAGTATTTT
CSATDYSVDTDTQYF
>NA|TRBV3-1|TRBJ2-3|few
TGTGCCAGCAGCCAACAGGGGCCAGATACGCAGTATTTT
CASSQQGPDTQYF
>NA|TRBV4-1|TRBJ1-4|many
TGCGCCAGCAGCCGTTTCTGGGCTAATGAAAAACTGTTTTTT
CASSRFWANEKLFF